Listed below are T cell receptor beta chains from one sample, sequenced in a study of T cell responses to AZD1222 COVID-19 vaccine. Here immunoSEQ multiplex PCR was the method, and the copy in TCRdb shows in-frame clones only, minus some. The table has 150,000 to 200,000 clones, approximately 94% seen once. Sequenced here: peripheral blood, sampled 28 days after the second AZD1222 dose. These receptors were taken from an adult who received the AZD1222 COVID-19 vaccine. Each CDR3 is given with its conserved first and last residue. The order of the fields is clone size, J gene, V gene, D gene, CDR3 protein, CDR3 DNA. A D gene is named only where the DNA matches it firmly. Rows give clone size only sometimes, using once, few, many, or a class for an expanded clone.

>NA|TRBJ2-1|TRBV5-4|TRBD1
CASSRQGARHEQFF
TGTGCCAGCAGCCGACAGGGGGCGCGGCATGAGCAGTTCTTC
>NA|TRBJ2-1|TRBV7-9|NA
CASSLSVPPGPYNEQFF
TGTGCCAGCAGCTTAAGCGTCCCCCCCGGGCCGTACAATGAGCAGTTCTTC
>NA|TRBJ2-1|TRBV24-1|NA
CATARGGDTYYNEQFF
TGTGCCACAGCAAGGGGGGGGGACACCTACTACAATGAGCAGTTCTTC
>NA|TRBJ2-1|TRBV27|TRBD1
CASSDTSLPTLWGQGYNEQFF
TGTGCCAGCAGTGACACTAGCCTGCCAACATTGTGGGGACAGGGATACAATGAGCAGTTCTTC
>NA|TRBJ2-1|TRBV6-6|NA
CASSYVSTGAHEQFF
TGTGCCAGCAGTTACGTGTCCACGGGGGCGCATGAGCAGTTCTTC
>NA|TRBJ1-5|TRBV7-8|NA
CASSHSVRYSNQPQHF
TGTGCCAGCAGCCACTCGGTCCGTTATAGCAATCAGCCCCAGCATTTT
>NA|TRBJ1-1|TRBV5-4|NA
CASSLEGPNTEAFF
TGTGCCAGCAGCTTGGAAGGACCGAACACTGAAGCTTTCTTT
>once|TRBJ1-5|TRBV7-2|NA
CASSLGGRNQPQHF
TGTGCCAGCAGCTTAGGGGGGAGGAATCAGCCCCAGCATTTT
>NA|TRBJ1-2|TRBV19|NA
CASSALNQGYGYTF
TGTGCCAGTAGTGCCTTGAACCAGGGCTATGGCTACACCTTC
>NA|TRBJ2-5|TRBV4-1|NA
CASSQGLQQETQYF
TGCGCCAGCAGCCAAGGTTTGCAGCAAGAGACCCAGTACTTC
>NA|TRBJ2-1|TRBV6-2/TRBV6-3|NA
CASSYSRGTGYNEQFF
TGTGCCAGCAGTTACTCGAGGGGAACAGGGTACAATGAGCAGTTCTTC
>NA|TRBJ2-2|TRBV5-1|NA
CASSFTGWGTGELFF
TGCGCCAGCAGCTTTACAGGATGGGGAACCGGGGAGCTGTTTTTT
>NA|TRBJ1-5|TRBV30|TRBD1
CACETGSFGNQPQHF
TGTGCCTGTGAGACAGGGTCGTTTGGCAATCAGCCCCAGCATTTT
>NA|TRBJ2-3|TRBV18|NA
CASSVGGEGTDTQYF
TGTGCCAGCAGCGTGGGGGGAGAAGGGACAGATACGCAGTATTTT
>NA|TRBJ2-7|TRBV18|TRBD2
CASSQTSGSSYEQYF
TGTGCCAGCTCACAGACTAGCGGGAGCTCCTACGAGCAGTACTTC
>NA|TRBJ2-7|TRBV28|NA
CASSLSPRAGWYEQYF
TGTGCCAGCAGTTTAAGCCCCAGGGCAGGGTGGTACGAGCAGTACTTC
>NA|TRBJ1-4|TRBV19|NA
CASSIARGKTEKLFF
TGTGCCAGTAGTATAGCTCGGGGGAAGACTGAAAAACTGTTTTTT
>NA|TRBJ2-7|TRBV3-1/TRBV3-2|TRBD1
CASSRQGAAYEQYF
TGTGCCAGCAGCCGACAGGGGGCGGCGTACGAGCAGTACTTC
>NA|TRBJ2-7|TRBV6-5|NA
CASSNNRIPPYEQYF
TGTGCCAGCAGTAATAACAGGATCCCCCCCTACGAGCAGTACTTC
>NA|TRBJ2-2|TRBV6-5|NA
CASSYNMGGELFF
TGTGCCAGCAGTTACAACATGGGGGGGGAGCTGTTTTTT
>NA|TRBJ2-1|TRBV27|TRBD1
CASRRQGTAYNEQFF
TGTGCCAGCAGACGCCAGGGGACAGCCTACAATGAGCAGTTCTTC
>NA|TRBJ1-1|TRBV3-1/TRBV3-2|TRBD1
CASSLRGRGTEAFF
TGTGCCAGCAGCCTCAGGGGGCGCGGCACTGAAGCTTTCTTT
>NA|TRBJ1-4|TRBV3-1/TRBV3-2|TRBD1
CASSQTGTGVEKLFF
TGTGCCAGCAGCCAGACCGGGACAGGGGTTGAAAAACTGTTTTTT
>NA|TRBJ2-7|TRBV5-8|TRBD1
CASSLDTGTVRLYEQYF
TGTGCCAGCAGCTTGGACACTGGGACAGTAAGACTTTACGAGCAGTACTTC
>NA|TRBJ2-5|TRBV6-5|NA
CASSPTGRETQYF
TGTGCCAGCAGCCCGACAGGACGCGAGACCCAGTACTTC
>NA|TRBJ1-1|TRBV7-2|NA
CASSLKGQGTEAFF
TGTGCCAGCAGCTTAAAGGGTCAGGGCACTGAAGCTTTCTTT
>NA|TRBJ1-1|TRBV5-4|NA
CASSLGGGGFDAFF
TGTGCCAGCAGCTTGGGAGGAGGAGGGTTTGATGCTTTCTTT
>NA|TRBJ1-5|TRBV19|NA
CASSISSYQPQHF
TGTGCCAGTAGTATTTCATCCTATCAGCCCCAGCATTTT
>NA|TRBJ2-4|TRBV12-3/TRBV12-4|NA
CASSWGNIQYF
TGTGCCAGCAGTTGGGGGAACATTCAGTACTTC
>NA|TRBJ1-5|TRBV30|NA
CAWSDPRQAYSNQPQHF
TGTGCCTGGAGCGACCCTAGACAGGCTTATAGCAATCAGCCCCAGCATTTT
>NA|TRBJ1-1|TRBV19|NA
CASTYGANTEAFF
TGTGCCAGTACCTATGGGGCGAACACTGAAGCTTTCTTT
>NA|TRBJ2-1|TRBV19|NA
CASGSYNEQFF
TGTGCCAGTGGCTCCTACAATGAGCAGTTCTTC
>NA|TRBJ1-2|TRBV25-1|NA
CASSGVGRVNGLYGYTF
TGTGCCAGCAGTGGGGTCGGCAGGGTAAACGGGCTATATGGCTACACCTTC
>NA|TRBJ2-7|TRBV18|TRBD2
CASSPTSGDSEQYF
TGTGCCAGCTCACCAACTAGCGGGGACTCCGAGCAGTACTTC
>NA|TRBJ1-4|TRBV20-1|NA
CSVQGNEKLFF
TGCAGTGTACAGGGTAACGAAAAACTGTTTTTT
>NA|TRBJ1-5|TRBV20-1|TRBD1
CSVSGQGLQHF
TGCAGTGTCAGCGGACAGGGACTTCAGCATTTT
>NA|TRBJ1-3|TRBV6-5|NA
CASSYDGGVNGNTIYF
TGTGCCAGCAGTTACGATGGGGGTGTAAATGGAAACACCATATATTTT